This T cell receptor beta chain was found in a study of blood T cell repertoires in COVID-19. Study context: Collection of acute and convalescent COVID-19 samples took place in the United States, Italy and Spain.

Individuals aged about 18 to 90 years were recruited from 24 US areas. In assigning cohorts, the study relied on participant-reported clinical history. This table comes from immunoSEQ multiplex PCR, and its TCRdb copy is limited to in-frame clones, with some not included. The data contain about 400,000 clones, approximately 86% of them singletons. In germline, CDR1 is MGHRA, CDR2 YSYEKL. The CDR3 covers 14 residues. Trimming removed 0 bases at V and 4 bases at J, with 9 bases between. Sequenced: PBMCs or T cells enriched from blood (not recorded which). This rearrangement joins TRBV4-1 to TRBJ1-1; no reliable D call. The TCR comes from a woman in her 40s with acute COVID-19. This CDR3 is CASSQEGRATEAFF. CDR3 nucleotides: TGCGCCAGCAGCCAAGAGGGGAGGGCCACTGAAGCTTTCTTT.